The next 27 T cell receptor beta chains were all read from a single sample in a study of T cells in localized non-small cell lung cancer. Clones were read by immunoSEQ multiplex PCR, and TCRdb kept only the in-frame ones, dropping some. The table has 25,000 to 35,000 clones, approximately 86% seen once; the top ten hold roughly 4%. The material was peripheral blood mononuclear cells, obtained before any cancer treatment. These receptors were taken from a woman between 35 and 70 years old with stage III lung adenocarcinoma.

This chain joins TRBV5-1 and TRBJ2-7; 7 bases map to TRBD2. CDR1 and CDR2 (germline): SGHRS, YFSETQ. V shed 0 bases and J 0 bases; nucleotides not matched to a gene: 3. This CDR3 comprises 15 residues. The CDR3 DNA reads TGCGCCAGCAGCTTGGAAGCGGGGAGCTCCTACGAGCAGTACTTC. Translating gives CASSLEAGSSYEQYF.

Only a few counts were recorded for this clone. This chain uses TRBV9 with TRBJ2-1, with 9 positions matching TRBD2. This CDR3 is built from 16 residues. Germline CDR1 SGDLS, CDR2 YYNGEE. The ends lost 0 bases at V and 8 bases at J; junction bases unmatched: 9. CDR3 sequence: CASSVASSGGIHEQFF. The CDR3 nucleotides read TGTGCCAGCAGCGTAGCGTCGAGCGGGGGGATCCATGAGCAGTTCTTC.

This clone was counted once. J is TRBJ1-2 and V is TRBV19; D perhaps matches TRBD1 (5 bases). The CDR3 sequence is 14 residues long. Trimming pared 1 base from V and 7 bases from J, leaving 13 bases between. Germline V gives CDR1 LNHDA, CDR2 SQIVND (reference sequence). Written as DNA, the CDR3 is TGTGCCAGTAGTATAGCGGCAGGGTTGTTTGGCTACACCTTC. Protein product: CASSIAAGLFGYTF. The full variable domain, in which reference TRBV19 and TRBJ1-2 provide the parts outside the CDR3, is DGGITQSPKYLFRKEGQNVTLSCEQNLNHDAMYWYRQDPGQGLRLIYYSQIVNDFQKGDIAEGYSVSREKKESFPLTVTSAQKNPTAFYLCASSIAAGLFGYTFGSGTRLTVV.

This chain's CDR3 is CASKGVLLAQGAKYKTQYF. For the CDR3, the DNA is TGTGCCAGCAAGGGGGTCTTACTGGCGCAGGGGGCCAAGTACAAGACCCAGTACTTC. The chain couples TRBV21-1 to TRBJ2-5; TRBD1, as called in the table, went unchecked against the DNA. TRBV21-1 is a pseudogene segment. The CDR3 sequence is 19 residues long.

This chain links TRBV9 with TRBJ2-1; D is unresolved. Per germline, CDR1 SGDLS and CDR2 YYNGEE. The CDR3 runs 15 residues. The V end was cut by 0 bases, the J end by 0 bases, with 7 bases between. The chain's CDR3 is CASSVEGGSYNEQFF. DNA of the CDR3: TGTGCCAGCAGCGTAGAGGGCGGCTCCTACAATGAGCAGTTCTTC.

The rearrangement uses TRBV6-5 and TRBJ1-1; D unresolved. V gave up 0 bases and J gave up 2 bases, with 10 bases separating them. CDR3 length: 15 amino acids. Germline V CDR1 and CDR2: MNHEY, SVGAGI. The chain's CDR3 is CASSYSFYGNTEAFF. CDR3 coding DNA: TGTGCCAGCAGTTACTCCTTTTACGGTAACACTGAAGCTTTCTTT.

The V call is TRBV6-1, the J call TRBJ1-2, with D uncertain. This CDR3 contains 12 residues. From germline, CDR1 is MNHNS and CDR2 SASEGT. V was cut by 2 bases and J by 4 bases, with 5 bases left in between. The CDR3 region is CASSERVYGYTF. CDR3 coding DNA: TGTGCCAGCAGTGAACGGGTCTATGGCTACACCTTC.

This chain uses TRBV30 with TRBJ2-7; TRBD1 matches at 8 bases. CDR1 is GTSNPN and CDR2 is SVGIG in the germline V gene (reference sequence). This CDR3 contains 14 residues. V was clipped by 2 bases and J by 2 bases; unmatched bases: 5. The CDR3 DNA sequence: TGTGCCTGGAGTACGGGACAGGTTACCTACGAGCAGTACTTC. Translated, it gives CAWSTGQVTYEQYF. Full variable domain (remainder filled in from reference TRBV30 and TRBJ2-7): SQTIHQWPATLVQPVGSPLSLECTVEGTSNPNLYWYRQAAGRGLQLLFYSVGIGQISSEVPQNLSASRPQDRQFILSSKKLLLSDSGFYLCAWSTGQVTYEQYFGPGTRLTVT.

The gene calls are TRBV10-1 and TRBJ2-7, with TRBD2 identical over 7 bases. V trimming: 6 bases; J trimming: 3 bases; junction bases outside the gene matches: 8. The CDR3 is 14 amino acids. CDR1 and CDR2 (germline): WNHNN, SYGVQD (reference sequence). The CDR3 is CASSSSGGFYEQYF. CDR3 sequence (DNA): TGCGCCAGCAGCTCTAGCGGCGGGTTCTACGAGCAGTACTTC.

The chain carries TRBV6-6 and TRBJ1-4; no clear D. Germline CDR1 MNHNY, CDR2 SVGAGI (reference sequence). This CDR3 comprises 12 residues. Trimming pared 5 bases from V and 5 bases from J, leaving 6 bases between. The CDR3 loop reads CASSPQNEKLFF. CDR3 DNA: TGTGCCAGCAGTCCTCAAAATGAAAAACTGTTTTTT.

The chain uses TRBV1 and TRBJ2-7; the DNA was not used to check the table's D call, TRBD2. TRBV1 is marked as a pseudogene. The CDR3 runs to 15 residues. The CDR3 here is CTSSQDRGGAYEQYF. CDR3 DNA: TGCACCAGCAGCCAAGATCGGGGGGGAGCTTACGAGCAGTACTTC.

The chain links TRBV6-1 to TRBJ1-2, with D unresolved. The CDR3 is 14 amino acids. Trimming removed 10 bases from V and 2 bases from J, with 17 bases in between. Per the germline V gene, CDR1 is MNHNS and CDR2 is SASEGT. CDR3 loop: CATPSPGWNYGYTF. The DNA of the CDR3 is TGTGCCACCCCCTCTCCAGGATGGAACTATGGCTACACCTTC.

The V and J genes are TRBV27 and TRBJ2-7; weak D call: TRBD2 (7 bases). V was pared by 6 bases and J by 6 bases, with 18 bases between. This CDR3 is 14 amino acids long. Germline assignment: CDR1 MNHEY and CDR2 SMNVEV (reference sequence). CDR3 region: CASSPRWGGSEQYF. Written as DNA, the CDR3 is TGTGCCAGCAGCCCCAGGTGGGGGGGCTCCGAGCAGTACTTC.

This clone was detected a few times. V and J are TRBV7-2 and TRBJ1-6, with D perhaps matching TRBD1 (5 bases). Germline V CDR1 and CDR2: SGHTA, FQGNSA. V was trimmed by 10 bases and J by 6 bases, leaving 16 bases between them. This CDR3 spans 14 amino acids. The CDR3 here is CATRRGTPNSPLHF. Here the CDR3 DNA reads TGTGCCACCCGACGGGGGACTCCTAATTCACCCCTCCACTTT.

This clone was seen only a few times. At one end, the junction sequence differs from germline, possibly due to a read error. V usage is TRBV7-9 and J usage is TRBJ1-1, with D uncertain. The CDR3 contains 8 residues. Germline loops: CDR1 SEHNR, CDR2 FQNEAQ (reference sequence). CDR3 sequence: CASSPAGF. CDR3 coding DNA: TGTGCCAGCAGCCCCGCGGGCTTT.

This chain uses TRBV28 with TRBJ2-1, with 9 bases fitting TRBD2. V dropped 6 bases and J dropped 14; count of bases not matched to a gene: 11. The germline CDR1 and CDR2 sequences are MDHEN and SYDVKM. The CDR3 extends over 13 amino acids. The CDR3 spells CASSGLAGPYEFF. The CDR3 coding sequence is TGTGCCAGCAGCGGGCTAGCGGGGCCGTACGAGTTCTTC.

The chain combines TRBV9 with TRBJ2-3; possibly TRBD2 for D (6 bases). The CDR3 contains 15 residues. V shed 0 bases and J shed 0 bases, with 8 bases lying between them. Germline lookup yields CDR1 SGDLS and CDR2 YYNGEE. The CDR3 spells CASSVAGTSTDTQYF. CDR3 DNA sequence: TGTGCCAGCAGCGTAGCGGGGACTAGCACAGATACGCAGTATTTT.

The rearrangement joins TRBV5-4 to TRBJ1-1, with D possibly TRBD1 on 6 matching bases. Germline lookup yields CDR1 SGHNT and CDR2 YYREEE (reference sequence). This CDR3 contains 16 residues. Trimming left V 5 bases short and J 5 bases short, with 22 bases between. Here the CDR3 reads CASSYARGAAGTEAFF. The CDR3, as DNA: TGTGCCAGCAGTTACGCCCGGGGGGCCGCGGGAACTGAAGCTTTCTTT.

V is TRBV19 and J is TRBJ2-5; 10 bases line up with TRBD1. Germline assignment: CDR1 LNHDA and CDR2 SQIVND (reference sequence). The CDR3 loop spans 15 amino acids. V lost 3 bases, J lost 10 bases, and 11 bases stayed unmatched. Written as DNA, the CDR3 is TGTGCCAGTAGTATTTTCGGACAGGGGGGTGAAGGCCAGTACTTC. Translating gives CASSIFGQGGEGQYF.

The chain recombines TRBV21-1 with TRBJ2-7; the DNA was not used to check the table's D call, TRBD2. TRBV21-1 is an annotated pseudogene. The CDR3 sequence is 14 residues long. CDR3 protein: CASSKAEPTGEQYF. The CDR3 DNA reads as TGTGCCAGCAGCAAAGCCGAACCGACGGGGGAGCAGTACTTC.

The genes are TRBV10-3 and TRBJ1-3; TRBD1 agrees at 10 bases. Germline CDR1 is ENHRY and CDR2 is SYGVKD. The CDR3 loop spans 15 amino acids. After removal of 0 bases from V and 7 bases from J, the junction contained 3 bases not matched to a gene. The CDR3 bases are TGTGCCATCAGTGAGTCGGGACAGGGGTCTAACACCATATATTTT. Amino acid sequence: CAISESGQGSNTIYF.

The chain uses TRBV28 and TRBJ2-2, with D possibly TRBD2 on 6 matching bases. This CDR3 spans 14 amino acids. Germline V CDR1 and CDR2: MDHEN, SYDVKM. The V end was cut by 6 bases, the J end by 4 bases, with 12 bases between. The CDR3, as DNA: TGTGCCAGCAGGTCCGGGACTGCCACCGGGGAGCTGTTTTTT. It encodes CASRSGTATGELFF.

The chain carries TRBV9 and TRBJ2-3; unclear D gene. V lost 3 bases, J lost 4 bases, and 6 bases lay in between. CDR1 SGDLS and CDR2 YYNGEE come from the germline V gene. This CDR3 has 12 amino acids. CDR3 bases: TGTGCCAGCAGCGAGACGTCAGATACGCAGTATTTT. Its translation is CASSETSDTQYF.

The gene calls are TRBV5-1 and TRBJ1-2; D is unclear. Looked up from germline, CDR1 is SGHRS and CDR2 is YFSETQ. CDR3 size: 14 residues. Trimming removed 0 bases from V and 4 bases from J, with 10 bases in between. CDR3 protein: CASSLAQDPYGYTF. In DNA form, the CDR3 reads TGCGCCAGCAGCTTGGCCCAGGACCCCTATGGCTACACCTTC.

V usage is TRBV19 and J usage is TRBJ1-2; TRBD1 agrees at 7 bases. CDR3 length equals 13 residues. After removal of 4 bases from V and 10 bases from J, the junction contained 9 bases not matched to a gene. Germline CDR1 and CDR2: LNHDA and SQIVND (reference sequence). The CDR3 spells CASSKRTGAAYTF. The CDR3 coding sequence is TGTGCCAGTAGTAAACGTACAGGGGCGGCCTACACCTTC.

The rearrangement links TRBV6-1 to TRBJ2-5; 7 nucleotides agree with TRBD2. Germline loops: CDR1 MNHNS, CDR2 SASEGT. Losses at the gene ends were 3 bases for V and 5 bases for J; bases not matched to a gene: 6. The CDR3 loop spans 14 amino acids. The CDR3 loop reads CASSDGRGGETQYF. In DNA, the CDR3 is TGTGCCAGCAGTGATGGGCGGGGAGGGGAGACCCAGTACTTC.

The CDR3 DNA sequence: TGTGCCAGCTCACCAATGAAAGGGAACTATGGCTACACCTTC. It yields the protein CASSPMKGNYGYTF. This sequence joins TRBV18 and TRBJ1-2; D call uncertain. The CDR3 length is 14 residues. CDR1 is KGHSH and CDR2 is LQKENI in the germline V gene. V was cut by 2 bases and J by 2 bases, with 9 bases left in between. Looking up the rest from reference TRBV18 and TRBJ1-2 gives the full variable domain: NAGVMQNPRHLVRRRGQEARLRCSPMKGHSHVYWYRQLPEEGLKFMVYLQKENIIDESGMPKERFSAEFPKEGPSILRIQQVVRGDSAAYFCASSPMKGNYGYTFGSGTRLTVV.